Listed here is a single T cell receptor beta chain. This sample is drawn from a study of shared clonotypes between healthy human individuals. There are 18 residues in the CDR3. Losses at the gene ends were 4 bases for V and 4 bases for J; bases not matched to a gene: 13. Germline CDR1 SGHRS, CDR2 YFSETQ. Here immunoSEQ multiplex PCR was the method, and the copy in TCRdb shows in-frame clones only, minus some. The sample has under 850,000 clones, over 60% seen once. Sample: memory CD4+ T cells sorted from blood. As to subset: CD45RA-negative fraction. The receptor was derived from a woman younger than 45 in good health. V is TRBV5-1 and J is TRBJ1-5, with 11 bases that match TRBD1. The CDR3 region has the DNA TGCGCCAGCAGCCCAGGGACAGGGGGGTTTAGTTTAAATCAGCCCCAGCATTTT. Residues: CASSPGTGGFSLNQPQHF.